The 6 T cell receptor beta chains below were found in one sample sequenced in a study of Graves' ophthalmopathy and Graves' hyperthyroidism. RNA served as the template for amplifying TCR beta CDR3 regions. HTBI primers were employed in first-round RT-PCR, then a second-round multiplex PCR followed. In TCRdb, the multiplex PCR reads were re-called with MiXCR into one record per CDR3 protein. The sample has almost 400,000 distinct CDR3 sequences; about a sixth are singletons. The material sequenced was peripheral blood. Source of these receptors: a woman under 30 with Graves' ophthalmopathy.

This clonotype was seen a few times. The CDR3 spells CASRAGTGVTGELFF. CDR3 in DNA: TGTGCCAGCAGAGCCGGGACAGGGGTGACCGGGGAGCTGTTTTTT. The rearrangement links TRBV6-1 to TRBJ2-2; TRBD1 matches 10 bases. V gave up 6 bases and J gave up 5 bases; unmatched junction bases: 6. Per germline, CDR1 MNHNS and CDR2 SASEGT. The length of the CDR3 is 15 residues.

This clonotype was counted ten times or more. The chain joins TRBV28 to TRBJ2-2, with D perhaps TRBD1 (5 bases). V was trimmed by 6 bases and J by 8 bases, leaving 19 bases between them. The germline gives CDR1 MDHEN, CDR2 SYDVKM. The CDR3 consists of 15 residues. The CDR3 loop reads CASSPWQGLTGELFF. For the CDR3, the DNA is TGTGCCAGCAGCCCTTGGCAGGGTTTGACTGGGGAGCTGTTTTTT.

V gene TRBV6-2 or TRBV6-3 combines with J gene TRBJ1-5; unclear D gene. V shed 6 bases and J shed 2 bases, with 11 bases lying between them. Germline CDR1 reads MNHEY; CDR2 reads SVGEGT. The CDR3 length is 14 residues. The CDR3: CASRPGLGNQPQHF. The CDR3, as DNA: TGTGCCAGCAGACCGGGGTTGGGCAATCAGCCCCAGCATTTT.

Many counts were recorded for this clonotype. The V call is TRBV27, the J call TRBJ2-7, with 8 bases identical to TRBD1. V trimming: 5 bases; J trimming: 4 bases; junction bases outside the gene matches: 10. The CDR3 spans 15 residues. The V gene's germline CDR1 is MNHEY and CDR2 SMNVEV (reference sequence). The CDR3 nucleotides are TGTGCCAGCAGTCCTCCCGGCAGGGGGCCTTACGAGCAGTACTTC. This translates into CASSPPGRGPYEQYF.

This clonotype was counted ten times or more. The chain has TRBV27 and TRBJ1-3; TRBD1 matches 7 bases. Germline CDR1 and CDR2: MNHEY and SMNVEV (reference sequence). After removal of 4 bases from V and 4 bases from J, the junction contained 1 base not matched to a gene. There are 13 residues in the CDR3. DNA of the CDR3: TGTGCCAGCAGTTGGGACAGAGGAAACACCATATATTTT. The encoded protein is CASSWDRGNTIYF.

This clonotype was observed many times. This chain joins TRBV7-2 and TRBJ1-5; D gene unclear. The CDR3 runs to 15 residues. V gave up 5 bases and J gave up 0 bases, with 11 bases separating them. The germline CDR1 and CDR2 sequences are SGHTA and FQGNSA. The CDR3 loop is CASSPGANSNQPQHF. CDR3 coding DNA: TGTGCCAGCAGCCCGGGAGCGAATAGCAATCAGCCCCAGCATTTT.